The 3 T cell receptor beta chains reported below all come from one sample, sequenced in a study of Tregs in tolerant kidney transplant recipients. The table came from immunoSEQ multiplex PCR; TCRdb's copy has only in-frame clones and leaves some out. This sample's table reports fewer than 55,000 clones. The material sequenced was CD4+ T cells from blood, taken before the transplant. These receptors originate from a human donor who received a combined kidney and bone marrow transplant.

About this clone itself: The missing CDR3 end, 3 residues past where the read stops, is filled in from the germline J gene. The chain has TRBV20-1 and TRBJ1-2; 7 bases agree with TRBD1. Germline V gene lookup returns CDR1 DFQATT and CDR2 SNEGSKA (reference sequence). The CDR3 totals 17 residues. V lost 5 bases to trimming and J lost 3 bases; unmatched junction nucleotides: 18. CDR3 in amino acids: CSAENLGTADHDYGYTF. CDR3 DNA (partial): TGCAGTGCTGAAAATCTCGGGACAGCTGACCATGACTATGGC.

Points on this clone: The read comes to an end 3 residues before the CDR3 does, leaving the germline J gene to fill in the end. The chain combines TRBV30 with TRBJ2-1; 13 bases are a match to TRBD2. Germline V lookup: CDR1 GTSNPN, CDR2 SVGIG (reference sequence). This CDR3 comprises 20 residues. With 3 bases clipped from V and 1 base from J, the junction kept 15 bases outside the gene matches. This chain's CDR3 is CAWRGRRTSGRAGSYNEQFF. Partial CDR3 DNA: TGTGCCTGGAGGGGACGCCGAACTAGCGGGAGGGCCGGGTCCTACAATGAG.

To note about this clone: The read terminates 3 residues before the CDR3 end, so the remaining end is supplied by the germline J gene. The chain employs TRBV20-1 and TRBJ2-3; D gene ambiguous. The germline V and J ends were trimmed by 0 bases and 1 base, with 8 bases remaining between them. This CDR3 has 14 residues. The germline gives CDR1 DFQATT, CDR2 SNEGSKA (reference sequence). The CDR3 region is CSARENSGTDTQYF. The sequenced part of the CDR3 DNA is TGCAGTGCTAGAGAAAATTCGGGCACAGATACG.